One and the same sample provided the 21 T cell receptor beta chains below, sequenced in a study of T cell changes during pregnancy in multiple sclerosis. Using immunoSEQ multiplex PCR, the repertoire was profiled, and TCRdb retains in-frame clones only, with some absent. The repertoire holds roughly 42,000 clones, around 90% seen once, with 1% to 1.5% in the top ten. Sequences were derived from CD4+ T cells from peripheral blood mononuclear cells, sampled in the second trimester of pregnancy. Receptors originate from a female donor with multiple sclerosis, enrolled in a pregnancy study.

This chain links TRBV27 with TRBJ2-2; D gene unclear. V was clipped by 2 bases and J by 0 bases, with 7 bases between them. The CDR3 runs 15 residues. CDR1 and CDR2 (germline): MNHEY, SMNVEV (reference sequence). The CDR3 region has the DNA TGTGCCAGCAGTTTACGTCGGGCGAACACCGGGGAGCTGTTTTTT. Translating it yields CASSLRRANTGELFF.

J is TRBJ2-5 and V is TRBV10-2, with 10 nucleotides matching TRBD1. The trim removed 7 bases at V and 3 bases at J, leaving 2 bases unmatched. CDR3 length: 13 residues. CDR1 WSHSY and CDR2 SAAADI come from the germline V gene. The CDR3 DNA sequence: TGCGCCAGCATCGGGACAGGGGAAGAGACCCAGTACTTC. Amino acid sequence: CASIGTGEETQYF.

J is TRBJ2-3 and V is TRBV28; 12 bases are a match to TRBD1. Trimming cost V 5 bases and J 2 bases; bases outside gene matches: 2. The CDR3 extends over 15 amino acids. CDR1 and CDR2 from the germline V gene are MDHEN and SYDVKM. CDR3 in amino acids: CASSGTGGFTDTQYF. The CDR3 DNA sequence: TGTGCCAGCAGTGGGACAGGGGGCTTCACAGATACGCAGTATTTT.

V gene TRBV5-1 combines with J gene TRBJ1-1; D not certain. CDR1 is SGHRS, CDR2 YFSETQ, per germline. This CDR3 has 14 amino acids. V was pared by 7 bases and J by 0 bases, with 13 bases between. CDR3 bases: TGCGCCAGCGGACTGGGCAGCTTGAACACTGAAGCTTTCTTT. This translates into CASGLGSLNTEAFF. Variable domain in full (rest from reference TRBV5-1 and TRBJ1-1): KAGVTQTPRYLIKTRGQQVTLSCSPISGHRSVSWYQQTPGQGLQFLFEYFSETQRNKGNFPGRFSGRQFSNSRSEMNVSTLELGDSALYLCASGLGSLNTEAFFGQGTRLTVV.

This clone is medium-sized (0.01 to 0.1%) by share. The genes are TRBV2 and TRBJ1-4; 7 bases fit TRBD1. Trimming removed 6 bases from V and 3 bases from J; junction bases left unmatched: 4. This CDR3 has 14 amino acids. The V gene's germline CDR1 is SNHLY and CDR2 FYNNEI. CDR3 sequence: CASSRTGSNEKLFF. For the CDR3, the DNA is TGTGCCAGCAGCCGGACAGGTTCTAATGAAAAACTGTTTTTT.

The chain has TRBV19 and TRBJ2-2; 11 bases fit TRBD2. The junction had 4 bases not matched to a gene; V was cut back by 4 bases and J by 3 bases. Germline V gene lookup returns CDR1 LNHDA and CDR2 SQIVND (reference sequence). The CDR3 contains 16 residues. CDR3 residues: CASSKLAGGDTGELFF. In nucleotides, the CDR3 is TGTGCCAGTAGTAAATTAGCGGGAGGGGACACCGGGGAGCTGTTTTTT.

By frequency in the sample, this clone is medium-sized. The rearrangement links TRBV19 to TRBJ2-4; perhaps TRBD1 as D (6 bases). CDR1 and CDR2 (germline): LNHDA, SQIVND (reference sequence). The CDR3 has 14 amino acids. Between the trimmed V and J ends, which lost 6 bases and 7 bases, there was a span of 16 bases. CDR3 sequence: CASSHPGQTNIQYF. The DNA for the CDR3 is TGTGCCAGTAGCCACCCCGGACAGACGAACATTCAGTACTTC.

The chain couples TRBV27 to TRBJ2-3; TRBD2 is a possible D gene (5 bases). In germline, CDR1 is MNHEY, CDR2 SMNVEV (reference sequence). V lost 3 bases to trimming and J lost 0 bases, with 10 bases between them. CDR3 length equals 15 residues. The DNA of the CDR3 is TGTGCCAGCAGTTTTACGGGGTTCAGCACAGATACGCAGTATTTT. Translated: CASSFTGFSTDTQYF.

A word on this clone: An end of the junction does not agree with germline; a read error may underlie this. This sequence joins TRBV12-5 and TRBJ2-7; 9 bases align to TRBD1. Germline loops: CDR1 LGHNT, CDR2 FRNRAP. CDR3 length: 12 amino acids. The CDR3 region is CASGLVQGQGNF. DNA for the CDR3: TGTGCTAGTGGTTTGGTACAGGGACAGGGAAACTTC.

This clone was observed a few times. V gene TRBV28 combines with J gene TRBJ2-1, with TRBD2 identical over 7 bases. J lost 6 bases, V lost 4 bases, and 9 bases had no gene match. The germline V gene has CDR1 MDHEN and CDR2 SYDVKM. The CDR3 is 15 amino acids. Here the CDR3 DNA reads TGTGCCAGCAGTTCCCGGACTAGGTCGATCAATGAGCAGTTCTTC. Translation gives CASSSRTRSINEQFF.

The V and J genes are TRBV25-1 and TRBJ2-7; D may be TRBD1 (5 bases). CDR1 and CDR2 (germline): MGHDK, SYGVNS. The V gene lost 4 bases and the J gene lost 2 bases, with 6 bases spanning the gap. The CDR3 has 12 amino acids. The CDR3 DNA follows: TGTGCCAGCAGTGTAGGGGCCTACGAGCAGTACTTC. It translates to CASSVGAYEQYF.

This chain uses TRBV7-8 with TRBJ2-7, with 13 bases that match TRBD2. CDR1 and CDR2 (germline): SGHVS, FQNEAQ. The J segment lost 6 bases and the V segment lost 3 bases, leaving 14 bases of the junction unmatched. The CDR3 contains 18 residues. The chain's CDR3 is CASSLSGTSGVPRGEQYF. CDR3 nucleotide sequence: TGTGCCAGCAGCTTGTCCGGGACTAGCGGGGTACCTCGGGGCGAGCAGTACTTC.

V usage is TRBV5-1 and J usage is TRBJ2-6, with D possibly TRBD1 on 6 matching bases. The CDR3 runs to 15 residues. CDR1 is SGHRS and CDR2 is YFSETQ in the germline V gene. V was pared by 6 bases and J by 4 bases, with 14 bases between. The CDR3 region has the DNA TGCGCCAGCACGCTTACCGGGACAGGGGCCAACGTCCTGACTTTC. It encodes CASTLTGTGANVLTF.

The chain is built from TRBV6-1 and TRBJ1-1; TRBD1 matches at 10 bases. The CDR3 sequence is 15 residues long. Germline CDR1 reads MNHNS; CDR2 reads SASEGT. V was clipped by 6 bases and J by 4 bases; unmatched bases: 8. The CDR3 reads CASSHRQGAVTEAFF. For the CDR3, the DNA is TGTGCCAGCAGCCATAGACAGGGGGCGGTCACTGAAGCTTTCTTT.

V and J are TRBV9 and TRBJ1-1, with TRBD1 matching 7 bases. The CDR3 contains 15 residues. Germline CDR1 and CDR2: SGDLS and YYNGEE. Germline trimming cut 1 base from V and 8 bases from J; bases unmatched to any gene: 11. In DNA, the CDR3 is TGTGCCAGCAGCGTAACTCCTGACAGGGTTTCAGAAGCTTTCTTT. Amino acid sequence: CASSVTPDRVSEAFF.

V gene TRBV7-9 combines with J gene TRBJ1-1; tentative D call: TRBD1 (5 bases). Germline V gene lookup returns CDR1 SEHNR and CDR2 FQNEAQ (reference sequence). This CDR3 is 14 amino acids long. V was trimmed by 5 bases and J by 4 bases, leaving 14 bases between them. The CDR3 DNA reads as TGTGCCAGCAGCCTACAATCGGGACTCACTGAAGCTTTCTTT. It translates to CASSLQSGLTEAFF.

The chain uses TRBV5-1 and TRBJ2-7; 12 bases agree with TRBD1. CDR1 and CDR2 from the germline V gene are SGHRS and YFSETQ. Trimming at V came to 3 bases and at J to 6 bases, leaving 7 bases not matched to a gene. The CDR3 sequence is 15 residues long. CDR3 nucleotide sequence: TGCGCCAGCAGCTCCCGGGACAGGGGGCGAGGCGAGCAGTACTTC. This gives the protein CASSSRDRGRGEQYF. The complete variable domain, with remaining parts taken from reference TRBV5-1 and TRBJ2-7, reads KAGVTQTPRYLIKTRGQQVTLSCSPISGHRSVSWYQQTPGQGLQFLFEYFSETQRNKGNFPGRFSGRQFSNSRSEMNVSTLELGDSALYLCASSSRDRGRGEQYFGPGTRLTVT.

About this clone itself: One junction end does not reproduce the germline sequence, and a read error may be involved. V gene TRBV5-4 combines with J gene TRBJ1-2; TRBD1 matches 7 bases. The CDR3 totals 14 residues. Germline V gene lookup returns CDR1 SGHNT and CDR2 YYREEE (reference sequence). The CDR3 DNA reads as TGTGCCAGCAGCTTGGACCCCCTCCAGACAGGGCGGAACTTC. Amino acid sequence: CASSLDPLQTGRNF.

The chain employs TRBV30 and TRBJ1-4; D remains unclear. CDR3 length: 15 amino acids. Germline CDR1 reads GTSNPN; CDR2 reads SVGIG (reference sequence). Trimming cost V 4 bases and J 10 bases, with 22 bases left between them. The CDR3 region has the DNA TGTGCCTGGAACTTCGGCGGGCAGGCACGAGGAAAACTGTTTTTT. Residues: CAWNFGGQARGKLFF.

The V gene is TRBV6-5, the J gene TRBJ2-7; 8 bases line up with TRBD1. The germline CDR1 and CDR2 sequences are MNHEY and SVGAGI. The CDR3 is 15 residues long. Unmatched junction bases numbered 6, after V lost 5 bases and J lost 0 bases. CDR3 loop: CASSRIQGDSYEQYF. The CDR3 nucleotides read TGTGCCAGCAGTAGAATACAGGGGGACTCCTACGAGCAGTACTTC.

Only one count was recorded for this clone. The genes are TRBV25-1 and TRBJ1-1; D gene ambiguous. V lost 3 bases and J 0 bases, leaving 5 bases between the germline ends. Germline lookup yields CDR1 MGHDK and CDR2 SYGVNS. This CDR3 is 13 amino acids long. CDR3 nucleotides: TGTGCCAGCAGTGACGGGTTGAACACTGAAGCTTTCTTT. Translating gives CASSDGLNTEAFF.